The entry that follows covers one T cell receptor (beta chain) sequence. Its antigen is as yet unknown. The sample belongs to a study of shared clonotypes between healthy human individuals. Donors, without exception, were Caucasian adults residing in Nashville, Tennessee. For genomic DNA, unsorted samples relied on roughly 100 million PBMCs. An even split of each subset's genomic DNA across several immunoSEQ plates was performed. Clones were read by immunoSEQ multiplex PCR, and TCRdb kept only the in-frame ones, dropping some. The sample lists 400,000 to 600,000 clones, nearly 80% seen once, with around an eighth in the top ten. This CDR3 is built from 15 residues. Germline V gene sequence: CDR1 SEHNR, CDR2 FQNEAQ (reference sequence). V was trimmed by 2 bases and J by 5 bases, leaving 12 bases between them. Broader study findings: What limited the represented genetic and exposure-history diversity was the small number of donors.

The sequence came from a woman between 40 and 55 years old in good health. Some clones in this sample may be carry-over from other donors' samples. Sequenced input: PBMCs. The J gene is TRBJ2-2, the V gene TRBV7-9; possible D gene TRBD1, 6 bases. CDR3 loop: CASSLMAGATGELFF. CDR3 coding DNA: TGTGCCAGCAGCTTAATGGCAGGGGCAACCGGGGAGCTGTTTTTT.